This T cell receptor beta chain was identified during a study of CD8 T cells in Susac syndrome. This CDR3 is built from 14 residues. Deletions cut 2 bases from V and 0 bases from J, with 2 bases between. Per the germline V gene, CDR1 is ENHRY and CDR2 is SYGVKD. A quantity of about 0.5 to 1 ug RNA underwent reverse transcription using random hexamers. The amplification used immunoSEQ multiplex PCR on TCR beta CDR3; it spanned 54 Vbeta and 13 Jbeta. In TCRdb, the immunoSEQ multiplex PCR reads were re-called with MiXCR into one record per CDR3 protein. Of about 290,000 distinct CDR3 sequences in the sample, 85% were seen once. The sequenced target, TCR beta, came from blood CD8+ and CD4+ T cells.

This chain links TRBV10-3 with TRBJ2-6; D is uncertain. The receptor comes from a human donor with multiple sclerosis. Source material: CD8+ T cells from PBMCs. The chain's CDR3 is CAISEDSGANVLTF. As DNA, the CDR3 is TGTGCCATCAGTGAGGACTCTGGGGCCAACGTCCTGACTTTC.